Sequencing of this T cell receptor (beta chain) was carried out in a study of T cell responses to AZD1222 COVID-19 vaccine. Study results and limitations: It should be noted that donors were predominantly white British and more often female, and clonal diversity was possibly underestimated. Nearly half of spike-specific TCRs reportedly target unmutated variant regions. Repertoires were collected only later (after the peak T cell response had occurred). Seropositivity was recorded at baseline in only 6 or 7 AZD1222 recipients.

The V end lost 7 bases, the J end lost 1 base, and 13 bases lay between the germline ends. The CDR3 extends over 14 amino acids. Germline assignment: CDR1 MDHEN and CDR2 SYDVKM. The method was immunoSEQ multiplex PCR; TCRdb's version includes in-frame clones alone and lacks a portion of them. This sample yields 83,000 or so clones, of which 80% to 95% are seen a single time; less than 35% belongs to the top ten. As for this clone: Antigen specificity is unknown.

This material consisted of peripheral blood, taken 28 days after the second AZD1222 dose. The chain combines TRBV28 with TRBJ1-1, with D perhaps matching TRBD1 (5 bases). The source of this sequence is an adult who received the AZD1222 COVID-19 vaccine. This CDR3 reads CASTRGRANTEAFF. The CDR3 coding sequence is TGTGCCAGCACCCGGGGGAGGGCGAACACTGAAGCTTTCTTT.